This TCR beta chain appears in the sequencing data of a study of response to subunit inactivated influenza vaccine. One entry per CDR3 protein results from TCRdb running MiXCR on the RT-PCR reads. The table lists more than 450,000 distinct CDR3 sequences, roughly 10% of them singletons, with 10% in the top ten. General study findings and limits: It was suggested by the authors that few new T cells are recruited by each seasonal influenza vaccination.

This clonotype occurred a few times. The antigen remains unidentified. Trimming took off 2 bases at V and 6 bases at J, with 11 bases between the two ends. Germline CDR1 reads MDHEN; CDR2 reads SYDVKM. The CDR3 totals 13 residues. The receptor was derived from a man aged 50 to 59 who received an inactivated influenza vaccine. The chain has TRBV28 and TRBJ2-7, with D possibly called TRBD1 or TRBD2 (5 bases each). The sample was PBMCs from blood, taken on the day of vaccination. The CDR3 sequence is CASSLITGAEQYF. The DNA for the CDR3 is TGTGCCAGCAGTTTAATCACCGGGGCCGAGCAGTACTTC.